The 16 T cell receptor beta chains given below trace back to one sample, sequenced in a study of T-cell reconstitution after alpha-beta-depleted transplantation in children. A library of TCRbeta sequences, prepared with unique molecular identifiers, was generated. TCRdb re-called the PCR reads with MiXCR, one entry per CDR3 protein. The sample contains 350,000 to 400,000 distinct CDR3 sequences, 20% of which appear only once. The sample in question was PBMCs from the stem cell graft donor, obtained from the stem cell graft. The receptors were gathered from a human donor who donated a stem cell graft to a child with acute myeloid leukemia.

The rearrangement links TRBV6-2 or TRBV6-3 to TRBJ1-2; D gene uncertain. Between the trimmed V and J ends, which lost 7 bases and 4 bases, there was a span of 16 bases. The CDR3 runs to 14 residues. Germline V gives CDR1 MNHEY, CDR2 SVGEGT. Here the CDR3 reads CASKTPHHSYGYTF. The DNA of the CDR3 is TGTGCCAGCAAGACGCCGCACCACTCCTATGGCTACACCTTC.

This clonotype has more than one count but fewer than ten. The chain carries TRBV29-1 and TRBJ2-5; tentatively, D is TRBD1 (5 bases). The CDR3 has 14 residues. Germline CDR1 is SQVTM and CDR2 is ANQGSEA. Trimming pared 3 bases from V and 5 bases from J, leaving 16 bases between. The CDR3 coding sequence is TGCAGCGTTGAGTCCAGGGCAGAGTGGGAGACCCAGTACTTC. It codes for CSVESRAEWETQYF.

In this sample, this clonotype turned up a few times. V usage is TRBV6-1 and J usage is TRBJ2-4; 9 bases are shared with TRBD2. Per germline, CDR1 MNHNS and CDR2 SASEGT. The CDR3 runs to 13 residues. J gave up 10 bases and V 3 bases, and 4 bases lay outside the gene matches. The CDR3 protein is CASSDGTSLIQYF. The CDR3 nucleotides read TGTGCCAGCAGTGACGGGACTAGCTTAATTCAGTACTTC.

CDR3 amino acids: CASRHQGDEQYF. The CDR3 DNA reads TGTGCCAGCAGACATCAGGGGGACGAGCAGTACTTC. This rearrangement joins TRBV11-1 to TRBJ2-7; 7 nucleotides line up with TRBD1. J was trimmed by 5 bases and V by 6 bases; bases with no gene match: 4. This CDR3 comprises 12 residues. Germline lookup yields CDR1 SGHAT and CDR2 FQDESV (reference sequence). Combining the CDR3 with reference TRBV11-1 and TRBJ2-7 gives the whole variable domain EAEVAQSPRYKITEKSQAVAFWCDPISGHATLYWYRQILGQGPELLVQFQDESVVDDSQLPKDRFSAERLKGVDSTLKIQPAELGDSAMYLCASRHQGDEQYFGPGTRLTVT.

V usage is TRBV5-6 and J usage is TRBJ1-1, with 8 positions matching TRBD1. J gave up 6 bases and V 4 bases, and 5 bases lay outside the gene matches. The CDR3 is made up of 13 amino acids. The germline V gene has CDR1 SGHDT and CDR2 YYEEEE. The CDR3 here is CASSGWDRSEAFF. DNA for the CDR3: TGTGCCAGCAGCGGGTGGGACAGGTCTGAAGCTTTCTTT.

The sample holds many counts of this clonotype. The gene calls are TRBV6-1 and TRBJ2-3; D gene unclear. CDR1 and CDR2 (germline): MNHNS, SASEGT. V shed 3 bases and J shed 3 bases, with 4 bases lying between them. This CDR3 is built from 12 residues. CDR3 loop: CASSEVTDTQYF. In DNA form, the CDR3 reads TGTGCCAGCAGTGAGGTTACAGATACGCAGTATTTT.

This sequence joins TRBV5-8 and TRBJ2-1; D gene unclear. The CDR3 contains 12 residues. Germline assignment: CDR1 SGHTS and CDR2 YDEGEE. The V gene lost 0 bases and the J gene lost 13 bases, with 11 bases spanning the gap. The CDR3 coding sequence is TGTGCCAGCAGCTTGGTTCGGGCAGCTCAGTTCTTC. Residues: CASSLVRAAQFF.

This clonotype was found a few times. This rearrangement joins TRBV5-6 to TRBJ2-5; possibly TRBD2 for D (6 bases). Looked up from germline, CDR1 is SGHDT and CDR2 is YYEEEE. The CDR3 contains 18 residues. Trimming left V 0 bases short and J 0 bases short, with 18 bases between. CDR3 bases: TGTGCCAGCAGCTTGGACCTACTCCGGGGGAAGTACCAAGAGACCCAGTACTTC. This sequence encodes CASSLDLLRGKYQETQYF.

This clonotype appeared a few times. The rearrangement joins TRBV20-1 to TRBJ2-3, with D possibly being TRBD2 (6 bases). This CDR3 has 13 amino acids. The germline CDR1 and CDR2 sequences are DFQATT and SNEGSKA (reference sequence). V lost 6 bases and J lost 1, with 11 bases in between. The CDR3 here is CSAAGLGTDTQYF. The CDR3 nucleotides are TGCAGTGCCGCGGGATTGGGCACAGATACGCAGTATTTT.

The J gene is TRBJ1-5, the V gene TRBV2, with D unclear. The germline V and J ends were trimmed by 7 bases and 9 bases, with 13 bases remaining between them. The CDR3 sequence is 12 residues long. Germline assignment: CDR1 SNHLY and CDR2 FYNNEI. CDR3 coding DNA: TGTGCCAGCAACTCCCTTGGGGTGCCCCAGCATTTT. This codes for CASNSLGVPQHF.

This chain links TRBV28 with TRBJ2-7, with D perhaps matching TRBD1 (7 bases). Germline-derived CDR1 and CDR2 are MDHEN and SYDVKM. CDR3 length: 14 residues. V was pared by 3 bases and J by 5 bases, with 14 bases between. The CDR3 sequence is CASSLGGTVNEQYF. In DNA form, the CDR3 reads TGTGCCAGCAGTTTGGGCGGGACAGTAAACGAGCAGTACTTC.

This clonotype came up many times. V and J are TRBV2 and TRBJ2-6; perhaps TRBD2 as D (5 bases). Trimming removed 7 bases at V and 0 bases at J, with 10 bases between. The CDR3 is 15 residues long. Germline loops: CDR1 SNHLY, CDR2 FYNNEI. CDR3 sequence reads: CASIEGISGANVLTF. DNA of the CDR3: TGTGCCAGCATTGAGGGAATCTCTGGGGCCAACGTCCTGACTTTC.

This clonotype was detected many times. The V call is TRBV29-1, the J call TRBJ1-3, with D unclear. The CDR3 spans 14 residues. Trimming left V 6 bases short and J 0 bases short, with 12 bases between. Per germline, CDR1 SQVTM and CDR2 ANQGSEA. The CDR3 DNA is TGCAGCGTCCAAGACCCTCTCTCTGGAAACACCATATATTTT. Amino acid sequence: CSVQDPLSGNTIYF. The full variable domain, its missing parts supplied by reference TRBV29-1 and TRBJ1-3, is SAVISQKPSRDICQRGTSLTIQCQVDSQVTMMFWYRQQPGQSLTLIATANQGSEATYESGFVIDKFPISRPNLTFSTLTVSNMSPEDSSIYLCSVQDPLSGNTIYFGEGSWLTVV.

This clonotype was detected ten times or more. The chain has TRBV12-3 or TRBV12-4 and TRBJ1-6, with 7 positions matching TRBD1. After removal of 3 bases from V and 6 bases from J, the junction contained 5 bases not matched to a gene. The CDR3 is 15 residues long. The CDR3 region has the DNA TGTGCCAGCAGTTTGACAGGGAGGAGTAATTCACCCCTCCACTTT. Translating it yields CASSLTGRSNSPLHF.

This sequence joins TRBV12-3 or TRBV12-4 and TRBJ1-1; D perhaps matches TRBD1 (6 bases). The germline V and J ends were trimmed by 0 bases and 7 bases, with 9 bases remaining between them. This CDR3 is built from 13 residues. CDR3 coding DNA: TGTGCCAGCAGTTTAGCGGGGGCCGGTGAAGCTTTCTTT. Its protein product is CASSLAGAGEAFF.

The CDR3 nucleotides read TGTGCCAGCAGTATGGTAAACTACGAGCAGTACTTC. This codes for CASSMVNYEQYF. The J gene is TRBJ2-7, the V gene TRBV12-3 or TRBV12-4; D call uncertain. Trimming removed 5 bases at V and 3 bases at J, with 8 bases between. This CDR3 has 12 amino acids.